This passage covers 29 T cell receptor beta chains from one sample sequenced in a study of blood T cell repertoires in COVID-19. Sequencing used immunoSEQ multiplex PCR; TCRdb keeps in-frame clones, though not all of them. The data show about 21,000 clones, with around 80% seen just once and around 13% held by the top ten. Sequencing input: peripheral blood. The receptors here all came from a man aged 55 to 70 with active COVID-19.

The chain recombines TRBV4-3 with TRBJ2-7; D not certain. The CDR3 covers 14 residues. CDR1 is LGHNA and CDR2 is YSLEER in the germline V gene. Trimming stripped 0 bases from V and 6 bases from J, with 12 bases between. Written as DNA, the CDR3 is TGCGCCAGCAGCCAAGAAGGTTTTTCAGGCGAGCAGTACTTC. Translating it yields CASSQEGFSGEQYF.

The chain carries TRBV7-2 and TRBJ1-1, with 10 bases lining up with TRBD1. Looked up from germline, CDR1 is SGHTA and CDR2 is FQGNSA. This CDR3 spans 14 amino acids. With 3 bases clipped from V and 10 bases from J, the junction kept 8 bases outside the gene matches. Here the CDR3 DNA reads TGTGCCAGCAGCTTCCCCGGGACAGGGGTGCGAGCTTTCTTT. This sequence encodes CASSFPGTGVRAFF.

Sample share makes this clone medium-sized. The genes are TRBV6-5 and TRBJ2-1; possibly TRBD2 for D (6 bases). From germline, CDR1 is MNHEY and CDR2 SVGAGI. V gave up 0 bases and J gave up 7 bases, with 16 bases separating them. This CDR3 comprises 16 residues. In nucleotides, the CDR3 is TGTGCCAGCAGTTACTCTACGGGAGAATCGAGTAATGAGCAGTTCTTC. This gives the protein CASSYSTGESSNEQFF.

This clone was recorded once. The chain has TRBV7-3 and TRBJ2-2; 8 bases line up with TRBD2. This CDR3 is 16 amino acids long. Germline lookup yields CDR1 SGHTA and CDR2 FQGTGA. V lost 1 base to trimming and J lost 5 bases; unmatched junction nucleotides: 6. Written as DNA, the CDR3 is TGTGCCAGCAGCTTAAAGCCTAGCGGGCTTACCGGGGAGCTGTTTTTT. This sequence encodes CASSLKPSGLTGELFF.

The chain combines TRBV11-3 with TRBJ2-5, with D tentatively TRBD1 (6 bases). CDR1 is SGHNT, CDR2 YENEEA, per germline. This CDR3 has 13 residues. V was shortened by 5 bases and J by 5 bases, with 12 bases between the two germline ends. CDR3 sequence (DNA): TGTGCCAGCAGCCCAGGGGTTGGGGAGACCCAGTACTTC. Its translation is CASSPGVGETQYF.

CDR3 sequence (DNA): TGTGCCATCAAGGGGGACGGTCGAAACACCATATATTTT. Encoded protein: CAIKGDGRNTIYF. The chain links TRBV10-3 to TRBJ1-3; D may be TRBD1 (6 bases). The V gene's germline CDR1 is ENHRY and CDR2 SYGVKD. This CDR3 comprises 13 residues. V gave up 7 bases and J gave up 5 bases, with 12 bases separating them.

Notes on this clone: Other DNA sequences in the sample encode the same CDR3. V usage is TRBV6-5 and J usage is TRBJ1-6; D remains ambiguous. This CDR3 is built from 13 residues. V was pared by 0 bases and J by 10 bases, with 7 bases between. Germline V gene data show CDR1 as MNHEY and CDR2 as SVGAGI. The CDR3: CASSYSGNSPLHF. The CDR3 nucleotides read TGTGCCAGCAGTTACTCGGGCAACTCACCCCTCCACTTT.

V is TRBV7-2 and J is TRBJ2-1; 7 bases are a match to TRBD2. The CDR3 extends over 15 amino acids. Germline trimming cut 7 bases from V and 5 bases from J; bases unmatched to any gene: 11. CDR1 and CDR2 (germline): SGHTA, FQGNSA. CDR3 sequence reads: CASTRGASGHNEQFF. The DNA of the CDR3 is TGTGCCAGCACCCGCGGGGCTAGCGGTCACAATGAGCAGTTCTTC. Together with reference TRBV7-2 and TRBJ2-1, the CDR3 gives the full variable domain: GAGVSQSPSNKVTEKGKDVELRCDPISGHTALYWYRQSLGQGLEFLIYFQGNSAPDKSGLPSDRFSAERTGGSVSTLTIQRTQQEDSAVYLCASTRGASGHNEQFFGPGTRLTVL.

V is TRBV7-8 and J is TRBJ1-2, with D possibly TRBD1 on 5 matching bases. The CDR3 contains 14 residues. Germline loops: CDR1 SGHVS, CDR2 FQNEAQ. V dropped 2 bases and J dropped 3 bases, with 10 bases sitting between them. The CDR3 region is CASSLQDTDYGYTF. CDR3 bases: TGTGCCAGCAGCTTACAGGACACTGACTATGGCTACACCTTC.

The V and J genes are TRBV19 and TRBJ2-6, with a possible D match to TRBD1 (6 bases). Germline V gene sequence: CDR1 LNHDA, CDR2 SQIVND (reference sequence). V was cut by 3 bases and J by 2 bases, with 14 bases left in between. The CDR3 sequence is 17 residues long. CDR3 sequence (DNA): TGTGCCAGTAGTATTCAGGGGCTGCCGACTGGGGCCAACGTCCTGACTTTC. Translation: CASSIQGLPTGANVLTF.

This clone was seen just once. This sequence joins TRBV7-3 and TRBJ2-1, with D possibly being TRBD2 (7 bases). Germline assignment: CDR1 SGHTA and CDR2 FQGTGA. Trimming left V 1 base short and J 12 bases short, with 10 bases between. The CDR3 sequence is 12 residues long. CDR3 region: CASSLMGGPQFF. The CDR3 DNA reads as TGTGCCAGCAGCTTAATGGGGGGGCCGCAGTTCTTC. Using reference TRBV7-3 and TRBJ2-1 for the parts outside the CDR3, the full variable domain is GAGVSQTPSNKVTEKGKYVELRCDPISGHTALYWYRQSLGQGPEFLIYFQGTGAADDSGLPNDRFFAVRPEGSVSTLKIQRTERGDSAVYLCASSLMGGPQFFGPGTRLTVL.

The rearrangement joins TRBV11-3 to TRBJ2-1; D perhaps matches TRBD2 (6 bases). Trimming removed 5 bases at V and 7 bases at J, with 21 bases between. The CDR3 loop spans 16 amino acids. Germline V gives CDR1 SGHNT, CDR2 YENEEA. The CDR3 nucleotides read TGTGCCAGCAGCCTAAGGGACGGGTGGGGGGTGAATGAGCAGTTCTTC. Protein product: CASSLRDGWGVNEQFF.

The chain carries TRBV5-6 and TRBJ1-2; the D gene is possibly TRBD1 (5 bases). V lost 4 bases, J lost 4 bases, and 11 bases lay in between. There are 13 residues in the CDR3. Germline V gives CDR1 SGHDT, CDR2 YYEEEE. The CDR3 region is CASSPRQTYGYTF. The CDR3 DNA reads as TGTGCCAGCAGCCCCAGACAGACCTATGGCTACACCTTC.

Judged by abundance, this clone is medium-sized. The V gene is TRBV27, the J gene TRBJ2-7; D is perhaps TRBD1 (5 bases). V was trimmed by 6 bases and J by 4 bases, leaving 16 bases between them. This CDR3 region has 14 residues. CDR1 is MNHEY and CDR2 is SMNVEV in the germline V gene (reference sequence). The CDR3 spells CASRFDSSRYEQYF. The CDR3 DNA reads as TGTGCCAGCAGATTTGACAGTTCACGTTACGAGCAGTACTTC.

This clone was picked up one time. The chain recombines TRBV29-1 with TRBJ2-3; a possible D gene is TRBD1 (5 bases). The CDR3 runs to 15 residues. The germline CDR1 and CDR2 sequences are SQVTM and ANQGSEA. V lost 6 bases and J lost 1, with 17 bases in between. The CDR3 loop reads CSVVPRVSGTDTQYF. The CDR3 DNA sequence: TGCAGCGTCGTCCCCAGGGTGTCCGGCACAGATACGCAGTATTTT.

This clone was recorded a few times. The J gene is TRBJ1-2, the V gene TRBV29-1; D is possibly TRBD1 (6 bases). V was clipped by 6 bases and J by 8 bases, with 25 bases between them. The length of the CDR3 is 15 residues. Germline lookup yields CDR1 SQVTM and CDR2 ANQGSEA. CDR3 amino acids: CSVESGGTTRWGYTF. The CDR3 DNA is TGCAGCGTGGAGTCCGGTGGGACAACTCGTTGGGGCTACACCTTC.

The rearrangement links TRBV3-1 (or the pseudogene TRBV3-2) to TRBJ2-3; tentatively, D is TRBD2 (6 bases). This CDR3 has 16 amino acids. CDR1 and CDR2 (germline): LGHDT, YNNKEL (reference sequence). Trimming took 3 bases from V and 3 from J, leaving 16 bases between them. CDR3 nucleotide sequence: TGTGCCAGCAGCCAGAACCCGGGAGTCGGAACAGATACGCAGTATTTT. The encoded protein is CASSQNPGVGTDTQYF.

CDR3 DNA sequence: TGCGCCAGCAGCCTCGACAGGGCCGGTGAGCAGTTCTTC. Encoded protein: CASSLDRAGEQFF. The chain has TRBV5-1 and TRBJ2-1; 7 bases match TRBD1. CDR1 and CDR2 from the germline V gene are SGHRS and YFSETQ. The J segment lost 9 bases and the V segment lost 4 bases, leaving 7 bases of the junction unmatched. The CDR3 spans 13 residues.

This clone was counted once. The V and J genes are TRBV2 and TRBJ2-3; unclear D gene. The CDR3 totals 14 residues. The germline V gene encodes CDR1 SNHLY and CDR2 FYNNEI. Trimming removed 1 base from V and 2 bases from J, with 7 bases in between. The CDR3 DNA follows: TGTGCCAGCAGTGAAGGAGAGTACACAGATACGCAGTATTTT. It translates to CASSEGEYTDTQYF. The full variable domain, rest sourced from reference TRBV2 and TRBJ2-3, is EPEVTQTPSHQVTQMGQEVILRCVPISNHLYFYWYRQILGQKVEFLVSFYNNEISEKSEIFDDQFSVERPDGSNFTLKIRSTKLEDSAMYFCASSEGEYTDTQYFGPGTRLTVL.

This chain joins TRBV19 and TRBJ1-5, with TRBD1 identical over 8 bases. Unmatched junction bases numbered 9, after V lost 11 bases and J lost 6 bases. Germline V CDR1 and CDR2: LNHDA, SQIVND (reference sequence). This CDR3 is 13 amino acids long. Written as DNA, the CDR3 is TGTGCCGTGTCAGGGGGCGTGCGTCAGCCCCAGCATTTT. Its protein is CAVSGGVRQPQHF.

This clone came up a few times. The V and J genes are TRBV4-2 and TRBJ2-7, with 7 bases aligning to TRBD2. The CDR3 is 15 residues long. CDR1 is LGHNA and CDR2 is YNFKEQ in the germline V gene. V was clipped by 0 bases and J by 4 bases; unmatched bases: 6. The CDR3 protein is CASSQDGAGRYEQYF. In nucleotides, the CDR3 is TGTGCCAGCAGCCAAGATGGAGCGGGACGGTACGAGCAGTACTTC.

This clone was seen more than once but under ten times. This chain joins TRBV9 and TRBJ2-2; unclear D gene. With 1 base removed from V and 1 base from J, the gap between germline ends came to 8 bases. The germline V gene encodes CDR1 SGDLS and CDR2 YYNGEE. The CDR3 covers 15 residues. The CDR3 region is CASSVSDLNTGELFF. The CDR3 DNA reads TGTGCCAGCAGCGTAAGTGACTTGAACACCGGGGAGCTGTTTTTT.

The chain combines TRBV10-2 with TRBJ2-3, with a tentative D call TRBD1 (5 bases). Trimming took 5 bases from V and 6 from J, leaving 12 bases between them. Germline V gene sequence: CDR1 WSHSY, CDR2 SAAADI. The CDR3 consists of 13 residues. This CDR3 is CASSLSGRDTQYF. The CDR3 DNA sequence: TGCGCCAGCAGTCTTTCAGGGCGGGATACGCAGTATTTT.

The chain uses TRBV20-1 and TRBJ2-3; D is undetermined. Germline values: CDR1 DFQATT, CDR2 SNEGSKA (reference sequence). V shed 3 bases and J shed 1 base, with 5 bases lying between them. This CDR3 has 12 amino acids. The CDR3 here is CSASAGTDTQYF. The CDR3 region has the DNA TGCAGTGCTAGTGCCGGCACAGATACGCAGTATTTT.

The chain uses TRBV28 and TRBJ2-7; 8 bases agree with TRBD2. Germline V gene data show CDR1 as MDHEN and CDR2 as SYDVKM. The CDR3 contains 13 residues. With V trimmed by 6 bases and J by 5 bases, 6 bases remained unmatched. The CDR3 coding sequence is TGTGCCAGCAGCCCGGGGGGGCTTGACGAGCAGTACTTC. It is translated as CASSPGGLDEQYF.

This sequence joins TRBV19 and TRBJ2-2; 7 nucleotides agree with TRBD1. V trimming: 3 bases; J trimming: 4 bases; junction bases outside the gene matches: 5. The length of the CDR3 is 15 residues. CDR1 is LNHDA, CDR2 SQIVND, per germline (reference sequence). The CDR3 protein is CASSIGTDITGELFF. CDR3 nucleotides: TGTGCCAGTAGTATCGGGACAGATATCACCGGGGAGCTGTTTTTT.

CDR3 sequence (DNA): TGTGCCAGCAGGAGACAGGTCAACACTGAAGCTTTCTTT. This encodes CASRRQVNTEAFF. V usage is TRBV6-5 and J usage is TRBJ1-1; perhaps TRBD1 as D (6 bases). CDR1 and CDR2 from the germline V gene are MNHEY and SVGAGI. V was pared by 6 bases and J by 2 bases, with 10 bases between. CDR3 size: 13 residues.

The chain is built from TRBV5-1 and TRBJ2-7, with 8 bases aligning to TRBD2. V trimming: 2 bases; J trimming: 3 bases; junction bases outside the gene matches: 4. The CDR3 has 14 amino acids. Germline V gene data show CDR1 as SGHRS and CDR2 as YFSETQ. CDR3 sequence (DNA): TGCGCCAGCAGCTTTGGGCTAGCGGGCTACGAGCAGTACTTC. This gives the protein CASSFGLAGYEQYF.

This clone is labeled medium-sized (0.01 to 0.1%). The chain is built from TRBV6-5 and TRBJ1-2; maybe TRBD1 (5 bases). V was cut by 6 bases and J by 2 bases, with 13 bases left in between. CDR3 length equals 14 residues. The germline V gene has CDR1 MNHEY and CDR2 SVGAGI. As DNA, the CDR3 is TGTGCCAGCAGGACTGGGGCTTTAAACTATGGCTACACCTTC. Translated, it gives CASRTGALNYGYTF.